These T cell receptor beta chains were read from a single sample in a study of control samples from healthy donors and cancer patients. Measured with immunoSEQ multiplex PCR; TCRdb has only the in-frame clones, and not every one. The sample gives roughly 150,000 clones, over 85% of which show up once; under 2.5% is in the top ten. The specimen was blood. These receptor sequences come from a man over 45 in good health. The CDR3 runs from the conserved cysteine through the conserved F or W. Each record gives: J gene, clone size, V gene, D gene, CDR3 length, CDR3 DNA, CDR3 protein. D genes are given only for firm matches. Where a row states a size, it is once, few, many or the class of an expanded clone; other rows omit it.

J gene: TRBJ2-1
clone size: NA
V gene: TRBV5-6
D gene: TRBD2
CDR3 length: 17
CDR3 DNA: TGTGCCAGCAGCTCCACGGGACTAGCGGGAATCTTGAATGAGCAGTTCTTC
CDR3 protein: CASSSTGLAGILNEQFF

J gene: TRBJ1-2
clone size: once
V gene: TRBV5-6
D gene: NA
CDR3 length: 14
CDR3 DNA: TGTGCCAGCAGCCCCGGGGGGGGGCGCTATGGCTACACCTTC
CDR3 protein: CASSPGGGRYGYTF

J gene: TRBJ2-3
clone size: NA
V gene: TRBV18
D gene: TRBD2
CDR3 length: 14
CDR3 DNA: TGTGCCAGCTCGCCGAGCGGGAACACAGATACGCAGTATTTT
CDR3 protein: CASSPSGNTDTQYF

J gene: TRBJ2-1
clone size: NA
V gene: TRBV23-1
D gene: TRBD1
CDR3 length: 14
CDR3 DNA: TGCGCCAGCAGTCAAACCACAGGGGGCAATGAGCAGTTCTTC
CDR3 protein: CASSQTTGGNEQFF

J gene: TRBJ2-3
clone size: NA
V gene: TRBV21-1
D gene: NA
CDR3 length: 17
CDR3 DNA: TGTGCCAGCAGCAAAGGTCGGGGCGGGAGGGGCCCAGATACGCAGTATTTT
CDR3 protein: CASSKGRGGRGPDTQYF

J gene: TRBJ1-1
clone size: NA
V gene: TRBV19
D gene: TRBD1
CDR3 length: 17
CDR3 DNA: TGTGCCAGTAGTATAAATACCGGGACAGATATGAACACTGAAGCTTTCTTT
CDR3 protein: CASSINTGTDMNTEAFF

J gene: TRBJ2-7
clone size: NA
V gene: TRBV28
D gene: TRBD2
CDR3 length: 16
CDR3 DNA: TGTGCCAGCAGCTCACCCGCAGCGGGAAGGCCCTTCGAGCAGTACTTC
CDR3 protein: CASSSPAAGRPFEQYF

J gene: TRBJ2-7
clone size: NA
V gene: TRBV5-4
D gene: TRBD2
CDR3 length: 15
CDR3 DNA: TGTGCCAGCAGCTTGGCTACTAGCGGTTTCTACGAGCAGTACTTC
CDR3 protein: CASSLATSGFYEQYF

J gene: TRBJ2-1
clone size: NA
V gene: TRBV7-2
D gene: TRBD2
CDR3 length: 15
CDR3 DNA: TGTGCCAGCAGATCTAGCGGGATGGGCCCAAATGAGCAGTTCTTC
CDR3 protein: CASRSSGMGPNEQFF

J gene: TRBJ1-1
clone size: NA
V gene: TRBV18
D gene: TRBD1
CDR3 length: 17
CDR3 DNA: TGTGCCAGCTCACCGGACAGGGGGCAACTCCGAAACACTGAAGCTTTCTTT
CDR3 protein: CASSPDRGQLRNTEAFF